The present entry profiles one T cell receptor (beta chain) with its context. These data belong to a study of blood T cell repertoires in COVID-19. Study in general: From the United States, Italy and Spain came samples of acute and convalescent COVID-19. PBMCs, B-cell-depleted T cells, or T cells were the source of the cDNA or gDNA that made up the material.

As originally analysed: Reference gene primer amplification yielded estimated nucleated cell counts. The table came from immunoSEQ multiplex PCR; TCRdb's copy has only in-frame clones and leaves some out. V and J calls and clone size are copied from that table; D and trimming were computed from the DNA. Found here are 85,000 to 110,000 clones, over 75% of them singletons; the top ten hold more than 5.5%. Trimming cost V 0 bases and J 1 base; bases outside gene matches: 9. The CDR3 totals 18 residues. CDR1 SGHAT and CDR2 FQNNGV come from the germline V gene. The receptor was isolated from a human donor in a cohort sampled during active COVID-19. The chain is built from TRBV11-2 and TRBJ2-1; 7 nucleotides align to TRBD2. The sample taken for sequencing was peripheral blood. In DNA, the CDR3 is TGTGCCAGCAGCTTAGATTCGTTTAGCGGGCTTTCCTACAATGAGCAGTTCTTC. Translating gives CASSLDSFSGLSYNEQFF.